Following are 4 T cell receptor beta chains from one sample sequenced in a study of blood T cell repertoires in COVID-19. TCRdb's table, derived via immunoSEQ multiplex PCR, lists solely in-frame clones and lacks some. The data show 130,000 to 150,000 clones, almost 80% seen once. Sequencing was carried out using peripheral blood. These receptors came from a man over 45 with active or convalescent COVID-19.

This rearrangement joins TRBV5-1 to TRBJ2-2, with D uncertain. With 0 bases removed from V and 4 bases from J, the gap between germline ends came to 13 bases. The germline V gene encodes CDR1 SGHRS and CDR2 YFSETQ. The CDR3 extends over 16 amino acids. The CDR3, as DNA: TGCGCCAGCAGCTTGGCCCTGGGTACGGGCACCGGGGAGCTGTTTTTT. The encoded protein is CASSLALGTGTGELFF. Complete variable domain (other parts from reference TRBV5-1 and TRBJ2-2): KAGVTQTPRYLIKTRGQQVTLSCSPISGHRSVSWYQQTPGQGLQFLFEYFSETQRNKGNFPGRFSGRQFSNSRSEMNVSTLELGDSALYLCASSLALGTGTGELFFGEGSRLTVL.

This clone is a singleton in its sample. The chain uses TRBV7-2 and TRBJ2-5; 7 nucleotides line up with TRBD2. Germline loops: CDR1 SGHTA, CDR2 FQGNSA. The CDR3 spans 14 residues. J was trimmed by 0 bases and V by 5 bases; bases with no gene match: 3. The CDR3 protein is CASSPGGNQETQYF. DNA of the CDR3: TGTGCCAGCAGCCCCGGGGGGAACCAAGAGACCCAGTACTTC. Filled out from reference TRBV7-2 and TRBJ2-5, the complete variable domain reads GAGVSQSPSNKVTEKGKDVELRCDPISGHTALYWYRQSLGQGLEFLIYFQGNSAPDKSGLPSDRFSAERTGGSVSTLTIQRTQQEDSAVYLCASSPGGNQETQYFGPGTRLLVL.

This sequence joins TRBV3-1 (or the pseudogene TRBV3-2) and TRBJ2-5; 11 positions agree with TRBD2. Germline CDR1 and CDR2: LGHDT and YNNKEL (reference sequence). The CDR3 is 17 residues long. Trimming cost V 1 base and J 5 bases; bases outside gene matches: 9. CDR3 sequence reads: CASSQVTSGSWDETQYF. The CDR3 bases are TGTGCCAGCAGCCAAGTTACTAGCGGGAGTTGGGATGAGACCCAGTACTTC.

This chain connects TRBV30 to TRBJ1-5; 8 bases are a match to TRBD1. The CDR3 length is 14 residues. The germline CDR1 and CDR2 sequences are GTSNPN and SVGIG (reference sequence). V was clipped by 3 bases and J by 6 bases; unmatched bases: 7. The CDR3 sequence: CAWSRTGRSQPQHF. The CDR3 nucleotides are TGTGCCTGGAGCCGGACAGGGCGTAGTCAGCCCCAGCATTTT.